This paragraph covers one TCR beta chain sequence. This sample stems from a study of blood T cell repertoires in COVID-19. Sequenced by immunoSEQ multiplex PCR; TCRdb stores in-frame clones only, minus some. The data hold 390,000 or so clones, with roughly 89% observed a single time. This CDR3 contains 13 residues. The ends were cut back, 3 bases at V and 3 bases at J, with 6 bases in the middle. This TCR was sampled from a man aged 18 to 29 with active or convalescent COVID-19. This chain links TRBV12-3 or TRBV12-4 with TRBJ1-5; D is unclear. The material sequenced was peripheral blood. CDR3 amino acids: CASSLSYNQPQHF. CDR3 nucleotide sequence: TGTGCCAGCAGTTTGTCCTACAATCAGCCCCAGCATTTT.